This T cell receptor (beta chain) is from a study of blood T cells in healthy people across ages (dated by TCRdb to between 2015 and 2016). For context, the study as a whole: In model experiments, template switching captured roughly one uniquely barcoded TCR beta cDNA molecule for every two T cells. Using deep sequencing normalized with unique cDNA molecular identifiers, the study measured how TCR beta repertoire diversity changes with age. Donors were grouped into four age groups: young (average roughly 17 years), middle-aged (39), aged (roughly 62) and long-lived (about 90). To avoid experimental bias, donors of different ages were distributed randomly across sequencing lanes. For two donors (one aged 18 to 30 and one aged 80 or older), the study analyzed two additional independent replicas of 1 million unique cDNA reads from the same blood draw. The research as a whole found: The long-lived group showed more naive CD4+ T cells, fewer expanded clones and increased TCR diversity than the aged group, suggesting age selection. Because profiling used bulk unsorted PBMCs, naive and antigen-experienced compartments could not be compared conclusively. Because the CMV infection status of the donors was unknown, age-related changes in expanded clonotypes may potentially have been confounded. Estimates of total diversity based on one million sequenced T cells were considered lower bounds and underestimates. As age increased, observed TCR beta diversity per million T cells dropped in a roughly linear way, and a significant reduction was already evident by age about 40. Observed TCR beta diversity correlated strongly with the percentage of naive T cells measured by flow cytometry.

Systemically healthy Caucasian individuals from Russia, around 39 in total and aged about 6 to 90 years, were included as donors. Roughly 11 milliliters of peripheral blood were drawn from each donor into EDTA-treated Vacutainer tubes. PBMCs were isolated by Ficoll-Paque density-gradient centrifugation, with at least 7 million obtained per sample. Total RNA was extracted from PBMCs with Trizol reagent, with at least 6 micrograms obtained per sample. For every donor, flow cytometry on a PBMC aliquot measured the percentage of naive CD45RAhigh/CD27high T cells. Receptor libraries were prepared by 5' RACE. Sequencing instrument: Illumina HiSeq 2500. A second PCR of roughly 7 to 11 cycles was run with a J-beta primer mix and a sample-barcoded 5' primer. Each TCR beta cDNA molecule received a unique molecular identifier from a template-switch 5' adaptor carrying 12 random nucleotides. Each sample yielded at least 2.5 million CDR3-containing paired-end reads. All of the RNA was converted into first-strand cDNA using the Mint cDNA synthesis kit, with a TRBC-specific oligonucleotide serving as the primer. Following uracil-DNA glycosylase treatment, a first 18-cycle PCR with universal primers M1SS and BC2_uni_R was performed on all cDNA. The published analysis was carried out like this. Normalization of each sample was performed by random selection of 1 million high-quality reads, each carrying a distinct molecular identifier. Reads with shared molecular identifiers were discarded instead of being binned into consensus sequences. MiTCR, run with a Q25 quality threshold and the strictest error-elimination algorithm, handled CDR3 identification, clonotype clustering and error correction. A nonparametric unseen species model using Euler transformation provided a lower-bound estimate of total TCR beta diversity. TCRdb ran its own pipeline on the public reads, namely fastp trimming at Q25 and MiXCR clone calling, and kept in-frame beta chains. Rows matching on CDR3 protein sequence are summarized as one entry with the most common DNA and genes. V and J calls and clone size were set by TCRdb, not the authors. In all, the sample holds 1,300,000 or so distinct CDR3 sequences, and 55% to 75% of those were seen once. The ten largest make up 6.7% of the sample.

Reading the germline V gene gives CDR1 SGHRS and CDR2 YFSETQ. There are 13 amino acids in the CDR3, from cysteine to phenylalanine inclusive. CDR3 DNA only is kept here, 39 bases in frame from base 1. V loses 0 bases, J loses 6 bases, and the germline ends lie 6 bases apart. On this clonotype itself: The specificity of this receptor is unknown. No much larger clone is present one base from it, and per-base qualities are unavailable.

This TCR was recovered from a man aged 18 to 29 in good health. The sample was blood. The chain links TRBV5-1 with TRBJ1-4, with the D gene not confidently named. This receptor carries the CDR3 CASSLVTDEKLFF. The DNA reads as follows: TGCGCCAGCAGCTTGGTAACGGATGAAAAACTGTTTTTT.